These 3 T cell receptor beta chains share one sample of origin, sequenced in a study of control samples from healthy donors and cancer patients (dated by TCRdb to about 2020). The library relied on the immunoSEQ multiplex PCR assay. TCRdb carries this immuneACCESS record with in-frame sequences only. Its versions omit some clonotypes, under half of them owing to an unresolved V gene in the studies checked, with the rest unexplained. The sample table records approximately 110,000 clones; approximately 89% of these occur just once. About 7.2% of the sample rests with the top ten. Sequencing was carried out using blood. Source of these receptors: a woman aged 18-29 years in good health.

The chain joins TRBV2 to TRBJ2-2; TRBD2 aligns across 7 bases. The germline V gene has CDR1 SNHLY and CDR2 FYNNEI. This CDR3 is 16 amino acids long. V trimming: 6 bases; J trimming: 5 bases; junction bases outside the gene matches: 12. For the CDR3, the DNA is TGTGCCAGCAGATTCGGAATAGCGGGCCTTACCGGGGAGCTGTTTTTT. Protein sequence: CASRFGIAGLTGELFF.

The chain couples TRBV4-2 to TRBJ2-1; D not certain. This CDR3 is built from 14 residues. CDR1 is LGHNA and CDR2 is YNFKEQ in the germline V gene. V was trimmed by 2 bases and J by 6 bases, leaving 11 bases between them. DNA for the CDR3: TGTGCCAGCAGCCAAAAGCAGGTTTTCAATGAGCAGTTCTTC. Protein product: CASSQKQVFNEQFF.

The chain links TRBV9 to TRBJ2-1, with 8 bases aligning to TRBD2. Germline CDR1 is SGDLS and CDR2 is YYNGEE. The CDR3 spans 18 residues. V lost 0 bases to trimming and J lost 5 bases; unmatched junction nucleotides: 13. This chain's CDR3 is CASSVAGGPNLVNNEQFF. CDR3 bases: TGTGCCAGCAGCGTAGCGGGGGGGCCTAATTTGGTGAACAATGAGCAGTTCTTC.